These T cell receptor beta chains were read from a single sample in a study of blood T cell repertoires in COVID-19. The data were produced by immunoSEQ multiplex PCR, yet TCRdb's version contains in-frame clones alone and is incomplete. Of about 67,000 clones listed, approximately 87% were seen once; the top ten hold just under 4.5%. The sample was peripheral blood. The source of these receptors is a man aged 45 to 65 with active COVID-19. The CDR3 runs from the conserved cysteine through the conserved F or W. A D gene is named only where the DNA matches it firmly. Expanded clones are given a class, and other clones once, few, many or no size at all.

cdr3_length d_call clone_size j_call v_call cdr3_aa cdr3_nt
15 TRBD2 NA TRBJ2-3 TRBV7-9 CASSLGSGRGDTQYF TGTGCCAGCAGCTTAGGGAGCGGGAGGGGTGATACGCAGTATTTT
14 TRBD2 NA TRBJ2-7 TRBV29-1 CSVDSASGSYEQYF TGCAGCGTTGATTCGGCTAGCGGGAGTTACGAGCAGTACTTC
15 TRBD2 NA TRBJ2-5 TRBV5-1 CASSLNSGSWETQYF TGCGCCAGCAGCTTGAATAGCGGGAGTTGGGAGACCCAGTACTTC
16 TRBD1 NA TRBJ1-1 TRBV4-2 CASSQDPRGQGSEAFF TGTGCCAGCAGCCAAGACCCCAGAGGACAGGGGTCTGAAGCTTTCTTT
14 NA NA TRBJ2-1 TRBV4-1 CASSPGILGNEQFF TGCGCCAGCAGCCCAGGGATTCTCGGAAATGAGCAGTTCTTC
16 NA NA TRBJ1-2 TRBV6-6 CASSYYPRQSSYGYTF TGTGCCAGCAGTTATTATCCCAGACAGAGTAGCTATGGCTACACCTTC
15 NA NA TRBJ1-1 TRBV5-1 CASSLAGVSYTEAFF TGCGCCAGCAGCTTAGCAGGGGTTTCATACACTGAAGCTTTCTTT
14 TRBD1 NA TRBJ2-5 TRBV6-5 CASSGTGARETQYF TGTGCCAGCAGCGGGACAGGGGCAAGAGAAACCCAGTACTTC
17 NA NA TRBJ1-1 TRBV18 CASSPLSAGAANTEAFF TGTGCCAGCTCACCATTATCGGCAGGGGCGGCGAACACTGAAGCTTTCTTT
13 TRBD1 NA TRBJ1-5 TRBV6-2/TRBV6-3 CASSATGAQPQHF TGTGCCAGCAGTGCGACAGGGGCACAGCCCCAGCATTTT
13 TRBD1 NA TRBJ2-1 TRBV18 CASSTDRVNEQFF TGTGCCAGCTCAACCGACAGGGTCAATGAGCAGTTCTTC
15 NA NA TRBJ2-3 TRBV28 CASSLPTSGEHTQYF TGTGCCAGCAGCCTACCGACCTCGGGAGAACATACGCAGTATTTT
13 NA NA TRBJ2-3 TRBV6-1 CASSDRFTDTQYF TGTGCCAGCAGTGACAGATTCACAGATACGCAGTATTTT
15 NA many TRBJ2-7 TRBV5-1 CASSPIFRGRYEQYF TGCGCCAGCAGCCCGATATTCCGAGGTCGTTACGAGCAGTACTTC
14 NA few TRBJ2-7 TRBV4-1 CASSQGALSYEQYF TGCGCCAGCAGCCAAGGGGCCCTCTCCTACGAGCAGTACTTC
12 TRBD1 NA TRBJ1-2 TRBV10-3 CANAAGGYGYTF TGTGCCAACGCTGCAGGGGGCTATGGCTACACCTTC
16 TRBD1 NA TRBJ1-5 TRBV25-1 CAGSEGQGGRNQPQHF TGTGCCGGCAGTGAGGGACAGGGGGGTCGCAATCAGCCCCAGCATTTT
14 NA few TRBJ1-5 TRBV5-4 CASSLAGSGQPQHF TGTGCCAGCAGCTTGGCAGGGTCAGGACAGCCCCAGCATTTT
15 TRBD1 once TRBJ1-1 TRBV5-1 CASSYTGTANTEAFF TGCGCCAGCAGCTATACCGGGACAGCGAACACTGAAGCTTTCTTT
13 NA NA TRBJ2-7 TRBV6-2/TRBV6-3 CASSYHQSYEQYF TGTGCCAGCAGTTACCACCAGTCCTACGAGCAGTACTTC
15 TRBD1 NA TRBJ1-1 TRBV19 CASSIVGRGQTEAFF TGTGCCAGTAGTATAGTGGGCAGGGGGCAGACTGAAGCTTTCTTT
14 NA NA TRBJ1-5 TRBV6-2/TRBV6-3 CASSYSRVDQPQHF TGTGCCAGCAGTTACTCCCGTGTAGATCAGCCCCAGCATTTT
15 TRBD2 NA TRBJ2-1 TRBV5-1 CASSPRSGRGNEQFF TGCGCCAGCAGCCCCCGGAGCGGGAGGGGCAATGAGCAGTTCTTC
16 NA once TRBJ2-3 TRBV11-3 CASSLVAGALTDTQYF TGTGCCAGCAGCTTAGTCGCGGGGGCGCTCACAGATACGCAGTATTTT
16 TRBD2 NA TRBJ2-3 TRBV7-3 CASSLTSGSPTDTQYF TGTGCCAGCAGCTTAACTAGCGGGTCCCCCACAGATACGCAGTATTTT
13 NA NA TRBJ1-2 TRBV13 CASSLEGKDGYTF TGTGCCAGCAGCTTAGAGGGGAAGGATGGCTACACCTTC
14 NA NA TRBJ1-4 TRBV7-6 CASSAGATNEKLFF TGTGCCAGCAGCGCAGGTGCAACTAATGAAAAACTGTTTTTT
15 TRBD1 NA TRBJ2-4 TRBV18 CASSEQGGAENIQYF TGTGCCAGCTCAGAACAGGGGGGCGCGGAAAACATTCAGTACTTC
15 NA NA TRBJ1-5 TRBV9 CASSVEGSGNQPQHF TGTGCCAGCAGCGTAGAAGGGAGTGGCAATCAGCCCCAGCATTTT
16 NA NA TRBJ1-5 TRBV27 CASSLMSPRGGQPQHF TGTGCCAGCAGTTTAATGAGTCCCAGAGGAGGTCAGCCCCAGCATTTT
17 TRBD1 NA TRBJ2-1 TRBV11-2 CASSSSTGGGPYNEQFF TGTGCCAGCAGCTCCTCGACAGGGGGAGGACCCTACAATGAGCAGTTCTTC
12 TRBD1 NA TRBJ1-1 TRBV11-2 CASSYRGPEAFF TGTGCCAGCAGCTACAGGGGGCCTGAAGCTTTCTTT
13 TRBD1 NA TRBJ2-1 TRBV9 CASSPPTTGVLFF TGTGCCAGCAGCCCCCCTACTACAGGGGTTTTGTTCTTC
13 TRBD1 NA TRBJ1-2 TRBV3-1/TRBV3-2 CASSPNPGGGYTF TGTGCCAGCAGTCCTAACCCAGGGGGTGGCTACACCTTC
16 NA once TRBJ2-4 TRBV28 CASSANRVLAKNIQYF TGTGCCAGCAGTGCAAACAGGGTGCTAGCCAAAAACATTCAGTACTTC
13 NA NA TRBJ1-2 TRBV19 CASSTTANYGYTF TGTGCCAGTAGTACCACAGCTAACTATGGCTACACCTTC
16 TRBD1 NA TRBJ2-7 TRBV28 CASSLSGRTGDHEQYF TGTGCCAGCAGTTTGTCCGGGCGGACAGGGGACCACGAGCAGTACTTC
15 NA NA TRBJ2-7 TRBV18 CASSPATKSSYEQYF TGTGCCAGCTCACCAGCGACAAAAAGCTCCTACGAGCAGTACTTC
13 NA NA TRBJ1-1 TRBV6-5 CASSYGTNTEAFF TGTGCCAGCAGTTACGGGACAAACACTGAAGCTTTCTTT
11 NA NA TRBJ1-1 TRBV11-3 CASSLGTEAFF TGTGCCAGCAGCTTGGGGACAGAAGCTTTCTTT
15 TRBD2 NA TRBJ2-3 TRBV30 CAWSVLAASTDTQYF TGTGCCTGGAGTGTACTAGCGGCTAGCACAGATACGCAGTATTTT
15 TRBD1 NA TRBJ1-5 TRBV4-3 CASSQQTGPNQPQHF TGCGCCAGCAGCCAACAGACAGGGCCTAATCAGCCCCAGCATTTT
14 NA few TRBJ1-3 TRBV11-3 CASSQTGSGNTIYF TGTGCCAGCAGCCAAACAGGTTCTGGAAACACCATATATTTT
15 TRBD1 NA TRBJ1-1 TRBV28 CASSFGQDENTEAFF TGTGCCAGCAGTTTTGGACAGGATGAGAACACTGAAGCTTTCTTT
16 TRBD2 NA TRBJ2-1 TRBV9 CASSVEPGLASNEQFF TGTGCCAGCAGCGTAGAACCGGGACTAGCTTCCAATGAGCAGTTCTTC
14 NA NA TRBJ1-4 TRBV28 CASSTRSTNEKLFF TGTGCCAGCAGTACGAGGTCAACTAATGAAAAACTGTTTTTT
13 TRBD1 NA TRBJ2-1 TRBV19 CASIRRTGGEQFF TGTGCCAGTATAAGGCGGACAGGCGGAGAGCAGTTCTTC
15 TRBD2 NA TRBJ2-3 TRBV3-1/TRBV3-2 CASSRGTSGLNTQYF TGTGCCAGCAGCCGTGGGACTAGCGGCCTAAATACGCAGTATTTT
20 TRBD1 NA TRBJ1-6 TRBV27 CASSFSPGQGGSIYNSPLHF TGTGCCAGCAGTTTCTCTCCGGGACAGGGAGGTAGTATCTATAATTCACCCCTCCACTTT
16 TRBD2 NA TRBJ2-3 TRBV11-3 CASSFCTPTSSLGQYF TGTGCCAGCAGCTTTTGCACCCCGACTAGCAGTTTAGGGCAGTATTTT
16 NA NA TRBJ1-2 TRBV7-3 CASSSQQGVGVYGYTF TGTGCCAGCAGCTCTCAACAGGGAGTGGGGGTCTATGGCTACACCTTC
13 TRBD1 NA TRBJ2-7 TRBV7-6 CASSSGTAPEQYF TGTGCCAGCAGCTCAGGGACAGCTCCCGAGCAGTACTTC